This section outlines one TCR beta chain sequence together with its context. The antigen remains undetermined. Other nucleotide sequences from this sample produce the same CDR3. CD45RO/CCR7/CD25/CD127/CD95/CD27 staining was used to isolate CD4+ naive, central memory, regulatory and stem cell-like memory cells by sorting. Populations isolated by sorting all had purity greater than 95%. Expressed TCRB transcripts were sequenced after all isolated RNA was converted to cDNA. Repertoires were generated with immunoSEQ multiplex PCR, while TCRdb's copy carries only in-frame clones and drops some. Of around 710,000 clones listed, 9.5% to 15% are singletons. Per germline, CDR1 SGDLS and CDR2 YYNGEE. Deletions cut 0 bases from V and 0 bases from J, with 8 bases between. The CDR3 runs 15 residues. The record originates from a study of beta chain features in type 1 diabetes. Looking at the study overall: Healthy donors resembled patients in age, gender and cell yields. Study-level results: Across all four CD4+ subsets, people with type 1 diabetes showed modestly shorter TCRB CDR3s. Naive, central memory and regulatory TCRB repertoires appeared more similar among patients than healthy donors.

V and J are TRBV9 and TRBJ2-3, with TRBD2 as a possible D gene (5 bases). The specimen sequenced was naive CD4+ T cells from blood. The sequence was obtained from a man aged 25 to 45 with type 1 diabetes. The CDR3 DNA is TGTGCCAGCAGCGTAGGCGGGCATAGCACAGATACGCAGTATTTT. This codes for CASSVGGHSTDTQYF.